Listed below are T cell receptor beta chains from one sample, sequenced in a study of cytomegalovirus exposure and HLA in healthy donors. TCRdb's copy holds only in-frame clones and misses some; the assay was immunoSEQ multiplex PCR. The sample consists of 95,000 to 150,000 clones, around three quarters of them appearing once. Input material: PBMCs. Receptors originate from a woman aged 40 to 49 in good health and CMV-seronegative. CDR3s include the opening cysteine and the closing phenylalanine or tryptophan. The order of the fields is CDR3 DNA, CDR3 protein, D gene, V gene, clone size, J gene. The D gene is left open where the match is weak. Not all rows give a size; the values are once, few, many and, for expanded clones, a class.

cdr3_nt: TGTGCCAGCAGCTCCGGGACAGGGGGCTACGAGCAGTACTTC
cdr3_aa: CASSSGTGGYEQYF
d_call: TRBD1
v_call: TRBV13
clone_size: -
j_call: TRBJ2-7

cdr3_nt: TGTGCCAGCAGTTTTTGGGGGGCCTACGAGCAGTACTTC
cdr3_aa: CASSFWGAYEQYF
d_call: -
v_call: TRBV28
clone_size: -
j_call: TRBJ2-7

cdr3_nt: TGTGCCAGCAGTAGGGGACAGAGTAATGAAAAACTGTTTTTT
cdr3_aa: CASSRGQSNEKLFF
d_call: TRBD1
v_call: TRBV5-6
clone_size: once
j_call: TRBJ1-4

cdr3_nt: TGTGCCAGCAGCCAAGGACAGGAACCTCTGGTGGGGCAAGAGACCCAGTACTTC
cdr3_aa: CASSQGQEPLVGQETQYF
d_call: -
v_call: TRBV14
clone_size: -
j_call: TRBJ2-5

cdr3_nt: TGCGCCAGCAGCTGGACAGGGGACACCTACGAGCAGTACTTC
cdr3_aa: CASSWTGDTYEQYF
d_call: TRBD1
v_call: TRBV5-1
clone_size: -
j_call: TRBJ2-7

cdr3_nt: TGTGCCAGCAGCCCAATACTAGCGGGATACGATGAGCAGTTCTTC
cdr3_aa: CASSPILAGYDEQFF
d_call: TRBD2
v_call: TRBV7-9
clone_size: -
j_call: TRBJ2-1

cdr3_nt: TGTGCCAGCAGGAGGGACCCCGCTGGGGGCAGTGGAGATACGCAGTATTTT
cdr3_aa: CASRRDPAGGSGDTQYF
d_call: -
v_call: TRBV2
clone_size: once
j_call: TRBJ2-3

cdr3_nt: TGCGCCAGCAGCTTGGCGGTAGCTGATACGCAGTATTTT
cdr3_aa: CASSLAVADTQYF
d_call: -
v_call: TRBV5-1
clone_size: -
j_call: TRBJ2-3

cdr3_nt: TGTGCCAGCAGCGGCACGTCCGGGACAGGGAATTCAGGAAACACCATATATTTT
cdr3_aa: CASSGTSGTGNSGNTIYF
d_call: TRBD1
v_call: TRBV7-6
clone_size: -
j_call: TRBJ1-3

cdr3_nt: TGTGCCAGCAGTTACTCGAGGTGGGATGGCTACACCTTC
cdr3_aa: CASSYSRWDGYTF
d_call: -
v_call: TRBV6-5
clone_size: -
j_call: TRBJ1-2

cdr3_nt: TGTGCCAGCAGCTCCGGGACTAGGAGTGTAAGGGAGCAGTTCTTC
cdr3_aa: CASSSGTRSVREQFF
d_call: TRBD2
v_call: TRBV7-9
clone_size: -
j_call: TRBJ2-1